These 24 T cell receptor beta chains originate from one sample sequenced in a study of T cell responses to AZD1222 COVID-19 vaccine (dated by TCRdb to 2020 to 2022). Sample time point, as interpreted from the label and publication: baseline before first vaccination. The library relied on the immunoSEQ multiplex PCR assay. The clones in this table, taken by TCRdb from immuneACCESS, are in-frame only. Not every clone is retained; where verified, under half of the shortfall comes from an unresolved V gene, and the cause of the rest is unknown. This sample lists over 100,000 clones; around 90% were detected once. The ten largest clones capture around 8% of the sample. The sequencing used peripheral blood, collected on day 0 of AZD1222 vaccination. The receptors were gathered from an adult in good health.

The gene calls are TRBV2 and TRBJ2-1; TRBD2 is a possible D gene (6 bases). The V gene lost 2 bases and the J gene lost 7 bases, with 9 bases spanning the gap. This CDR3 is built from 13 residues. Germline assignment: CDR1 SNHLY and CDR2 FYNNEI. This chain's CDR3 is CASSERAGNEQFF. The CDR3 DNA reads TGTGCCAGCAGTGAAAGGGCGGGGAATGAGCAGTTCTTC.

The rearrangement uses TRBV5-4 and TRBJ1-6; 7 nucleotides agree with TRBD1. V gave up 4 bases and J gave up 5 bases; unmatched junction bases: 6. The germline V gene has CDR1 SGHNT and CDR2 YYREEE (reference sequence). This CDR3 is built from 15 residues. The CDR3 protein is CASSPLTGNNSPLHF. The CDR3 region has the DNA TGTGCCAGCAGCCCCCTGACAGGGAATAATTCACCCCTCCACTTT.

In its sample, this clone was seen once. This chain uses TRBV7-9 with TRBJ2-4, with TRBD1 identical over 7 bases. The V segment lost 5 bases and the J segment 0 bases; nucleotides outside the gene matches: 10. Looked up from germline, CDR1 is SEHNR and CDR2 is FQNEAQ (reference sequence). The CDR3 consists of 17 residues. The CDR3 loop is CASSPGQINLAKNIQYF. In DNA form, the CDR3 reads TGTGCCAGCAGCCCGGGACAGATAAATCTAGCCAAAAACATTCAGTACTTC.

V gene TRBV19 combines with J gene TRBJ2-1, with 8 bases matching TRBD2. Looked up from germline, CDR1 is LNHDA and CDR2 is SQIVND (reference sequence). Trimming at V came to 4 bases and at J to 1 base, leaving 12 bases not matched to a gene. This CDR3 region has 18 residues. This CDR3 is CASSSRGGRGFSYNEQFF. The CDR3, as DNA: TGTGCCAGTAGTAGTCGGGGGGGAAGGGGATTTTCCTACAATGAGCAGTTCTTC.

This chain links TRBV9 with TRBJ1-1; D may be TRBD1 (5 bases). The CDR3 totals 15 residues. Deletions cut 0 bases from V and 3 bases from J, with 12 bases between. CDR1 SGDLS and CDR2 YYNGEE come from the germline V gene. The CDR3 DNA sequence: TGTGCCAGCAGCGTAGGAGGGGTTGCGGACACTGAAGCTTTCTTT. As protein: CASSVGGVADTEAFF.

Only a few counts were recorded for this clone. V and J are TRBV11-2 and TRBJ2-7; no firm D call. The CDR3 length is 15 residues. Trimming removed 6 bases at V and 2 bases at J, with 17 bases between. Germline V gene data show CDR1 as SGHAT and CDR2 as FQNNGV. DNA for the CDR3: TGTGCCAGCAGGAACCCGGGTTTGAGAACCTACGAGCAGTACTTC. This gives the protein CASRNPGLRTYEQYF.

V is TRBV6-5 and J is TRBJ1-1; the D gene is possibly TRBD1 (5 bases). Germline CDR1 reads MNHEY; CDR2 reads SVGAGI. Trimming pared 2 bases from V and 0 bases from J, leaving 10 bases between. The CDR3 runs to 15 residues. The CDR3 DNA follows: TGTGCCAGCAGTTACGAAGGGGAGATGAACACTGAAGCTTTCTTT. This codes for CASSYEGEMNTEAFF.

The chain uses TRBV5-1 and TRBJ2-1; 9 positions match TRBD1. Germline V lookup: CDR1 SGHRS, CDR2 YFSETQ. This CDR3 is 16 amino acids long. Trimming took 0 bases from V and 8 from J; bases not matched to a gene: 9. The CDR3 nucleotides read TGCGCCAGCAGCTTGGCCGGGACAGGGTTTACGGATGAGCAGTTCTTC. This gives the protein CASSLAGTGFTDEQFF.

This rearrangement joins TRBV5-1 to TRBJ2-5; 15 bases are a match to TRBD2. From germline, CDR1 is SGHRS and CDR2 YFSETQ. The trim removed 5 bases at V and 4 bases at J, leaving 6 bases unmatched. The CDR3 loop spans 16 amino acids. The CDR3 region has the DNA TGCGCCAGCAGGTCCGGGGGACTAGCGGGAGGAGAGACCCAGTACTTC. Its protein product is CASRSGGLAGGETQYF.

V gene TRBV24-1 combines with J gene TRBJ1-3, with D unresolved. The V end was cut by 2 bases, the J end by 0 bases, with 10 bases between. CDR3 size: 16 residues. Germline V gives CDR1 KGHDR, CDR2 SFDVKD. DNA of the CDR3: TGTGCCACCAGTGATTCGGGCCTCAGCTCTGGAAACACCATATATTTT. It is translated as CATSDSGLSSGNTIYF.

The chain links TRBV2 to TRBJ1-2; 8 nucleotides align to TRBD1. This CDR3 is built from 14 residues. CDR1 and CDR2 (germline): SNHLY, FYNNEI. V dropped 5 bases and J dropped 8; count of bases not matched to a gene: 10. The chain's CDR3 is CASSLPQGAVGYTF. CDR3 nucleotides: TGTGCCAGCAGTTTACCTCAGGGGGCGGTCGGCTACACCTTC.

The chain carries TRBV18 and TRBJ1-4; D is undetermined. The V and J ends lost 6 bases and 0 bases respectively, with 11 bases between them. Germline assignment: CDR1 KGHSH and CDR2 LQKENI. This CDR3 has 15 amino acids. CDR3 coding DNA: TGTGCCAGCTCCGCTTCTGGGGCAACTAATGAAAAACTGTTTTTT. As protein: CASSASGATNEKLFF.

In this sample, this clone turned up once. For the CDR3, the DNA is TGTGCCAGCTCACCCGGGAGGGGAGATACGCAGTATTTT. Residues: CASSPGRGDTQYF. This sequence joins TRBV18 and TRBJ2-3; TRBD2 aligns across 8 bases. V trimming: 3 bases; J trimming: 5 bases; junction bases outside the gene matches: 1. The CDR3 is made up of 13 amino acids. Germline loops: CDR1 KGHSH, CDR2 LQKENI. Based on the CDR3 plus reference TRBV18 and TRBJ2-3, the full variable domain is NAGVMQNPRHLVRRRGQEARLRCSPMKGHSHVYWYRQLPEEGLKFMVYLQKENIIDESGMPKERFSAEFPKEGPSILRIQQVVRGDSAAYFCASSPGRGDTQYFGPGTRLTVL.

The V gene is TRBV29-1, the J gene TRBJ2-3, with 8 bases aligning to TRBD2. V lost 4 bases to trimming and J lost 0 bases; unmatched junction nucleotides: 6. The germline CDR1 and CDR2 sequences are SQVTM and ANQGSEA. The CDR3 sequence is 15 residues long. CDR3 DNA: TGCAGCGTTGTCCCTAGCGGGCACAGCACAGATACGCAGTATTTT. Its translation: CSVVPSGHSTDTQYF.

This chain uses TRBV15 with TRBJ1-2; D is ambiguous. The V end lost 5 bases, the J end lost 0 bases, and 7 bases lay between the germline ends. The CDR3 is made up of 13 amino acids. CDR1 and CDR2 from the germline V gene are LNHNV and YYDKDF (reference sequence). CDR3 amino acids: CATSGSANYGYTF. The CDR3 nucleotides are TGTGCCACCAGCGGGTCAGCTAACTATGGCTACACCTTC. Full variable domain (outside the CDR3, taken from reference TRBV15 and TRBJ1-2): DAMVIQNPRYQVTQFGKPVTLSCSQTLNHNVMYWYQQKSSQAPKLLFHYYDKDFNNEADTPDNFQSRRPNTSFCFLDIRSPGLGDTAMYLCATSGSANYGYTFGSGTRLTVV.

The chain employs TRBV29-1 and TRBJ2-1; 8 bases match TRBD2. This CDR3 is built from 14 residues. Looked up from germline, CDR1 is SQVTM and CDR2 is ANQGSEA. After removal of 3 bases from V and 7 bases from J, the junction contained 8 bases not matched to a gene. For the CDR3, the DNA is TGCAGCGTTGAGCAGCGGGGGATCTTGAATGAGCAGTTCTTC. Translating it yields CSVEQRGILNEQFF.

This chain links TRBV30 with TRBJ2-1; D is perhaps TRBD1 or TRBD2 (5 bases each). Trimming cost V 2 bases and J 4 bases, with 15 bases left between them. This CDR3 comprises 15 residues. Per germline, CDR1 GTSNPN and CDR2 SVGIG (reference sequence). The CDR3 spells CAWSLGDPEYNEQFF. The CDR3 DNA sequence: TGTGCCTGGAGTCTAGGGGACCCCGAGTACAATGAGCAGTTCTTC.

This chain links TRBV5-1 with TRBJ2-3, with TRBD1 identical over 8 bases. Per the germline V gene, CDR1 is SGHRS and CDR2 is YFSETQ. The CDR3 is made up of 15 amino acids. The ends lost 0 bases at V and 6 bases at J; junction bases unmatched: 6. The CDR3 is CASSLATGGPDTQYF. CDR3 coding DNA: TGCGCCAGCAGCTTGGCCACAGGGGGTCCGGATACGCAGTATTTT.

The chain employs TRBV5-1 and TRBJ1-1, with D possibly being TRBD1 (6 bases). This CDR3 region has 15 residues. V shed 0 bases and J shed 1 base, with 10 bases lying between them. CDR1 is SGHRS and CDR2 is YFSETQ in the germline V gene. The CDR3 nucleotides are TGCGCCAGCAGCTTGGGCGGGGGGCCGAACACTGAAGCTTTCTTT. It is translated as CASSLGGGPNTEAFF.

The V and J genes are TRBV7-3 and TRBJ1-2, with 7 bases identical to TRBD1. Germline CDR1 SGHTA, CDR2 FQGTGA. V shed 2 bases, J shed 7 bases, and the junction held 4 bases outside the gene matches. The CDR3 covers 13 residues. DNA of the CDR3: TGTGCCAGCAGCTTATACAGGGGACGTGGCTACACCTTC. This sequence encodes CASSLYRGRGYTF.

V and J are TRBV11-2 and TRBJ2-7, with D possibly TRBD2 on 5 matching bases. Germline-derived CDR1 and CDR2 are SGHAT and FQNNGV. The CDR3 covers 12 residues. V lost 5 bases and J lost 6, with 11 bases in between. DNA for the CDR3: TGTGCCAGCAGCCACTCGGAGGCCGAGCAGTACTTC. This translates into CASSHSEAEQYF.

The chain joins TRBV3-1 (or the pseudogene TRBV3-2) to TRBJ2-1; 10 bases match TRBD2. The ends lost 3 bases at V and 8 bases at J; junction bases unmatched: 10. The CDR3 sequence is 16 residues long. The germline V gene has CDR1 LGHDT and CDR2 YNNKEL (reference sequence). The DNA of the CDR3 is TGTGCCAGCAGCCAGATGAGCGGGAGGGCCAGGGATGAGCAGTTCTTC. Translation: CASSQMSGRARDEQFF.

The sample holds many counts of this clone. The chain uses TRBV24-1 and TRBJ1-2, with TRBD1 matching 10 bases. This CDR3 is built from 16 residues. The V gene end was trimmed by 4 bases and the J gene end by 4 bases; junction bases not matched to a gene: 8. Germline values: CDR1 KGHDR, CDR2 SFDVKD. CDR3 sequence (DNA): TGTGCCACCAGTGACCCCAAGACAGGGGGCTCCTATGGCTACACCTTC. Protein sequence: CATSDPKTGGSYGYTF.

The J gene is TRBJ1-1, the V gene TRBV30; D is undetermined. The CDR3 is 13 residues long. Germline CDR1 GTSNPN, CDR2 SVGIG (reference sequence). The V and J ends lost 2 bases and 7 bases respectively, with 14 bases between them. CDR3: CAWSQDWLSEAFF. CDR3 DNA sequence: TGTGCCTGGAGTCAGGACTGGCTTAGTGAAGCTTTCTTT.